A single sample gave rise to the 7 T cell receptor beta chains below, sequenced in a study of shared clonotypes between healthy human individuals. The assay was immunoSEQ multiplex PCR, and TCRdb's table has in-frame clones only and misses some. Among roughly 2,300,000 clones listed, around 93% were seen once. The sample was naive CD4+ T cells from PBMCs. Stated subset: CD45RA+ positively selected. The receptors here all came from a man aged 18 to 30 in good health. Some clones in this sample may be carry-over from other donors' samples.

Remarks on this clone: The junction departs from germline at one end; a sequencing error may be responsible. The rearrangement links TRBV7-3 to TRBJ2-7; 8 positions agree with TRBD1. This CDR3 is built from 15 residues. Looked up from germline, CDR1 is SGHTA and CDR2 is FQGTGA. CDR3 region: CASNLTPGGDYEQYF. For the CDR3, the DNA is TGTGCCAGCAACTTAACCCCAGGGGGCGACTACGAGCAGTACTTC.

J is TRBJ2-2 and V is TRBV5-1, with D tentatively TRBD1 (7 bases). V gave up 5 bases and J gave up 7 bases, with 18 bases separating them. The CDR3 extends over 15 amino acids. Germline V gene sequence: CDR1 SGHRS, CDR2 YFSETQ. CDR3 protein: CASRQRTGEVGELFF. CDR3 in DNA: TGCGCCAGCAGACAGCGAACAGGGGAGGTCGGGGAGCTGTTTTTT.

This clone was seen a single time. The CDR3 loop is CASRPLGQDYEQYF. The CDR3 DNA reads as TGTGCCAGCCGCCCCTTAGGCCAGGACTACGAGCAGTACTTC. V gene TRBV6-5 combines with J gene TRBJ2-7, with D uncertain. This CDR3 region has 14 residues. Germline assignment: CDR1 MNHEY and CDR2 SVGAGI. The V gene lost 8 bases and the J gene lost 3 bases, with 17 bases spanning the gap.

The chain carries TRBV7-2 and TRBJ1-4; no definite D call. This CDR3 comprises 13 residues. Germline CDR1 is SGHTA and CDR2 is FQGNSA. V lost 4 bases, J lost 8 bases, and 11 bases lay in between. The CDR3 reads CASSYPGTEKLFF. CDR3 nucleotide sequence: TGTGCCAGCAGCTACCCCGGTACCGAAAAACTGTTTTTT.

V gene TRBV5-8 combines with J gene TRBJ2-3; TRBD2 agrees at 8 bases. Trimming took 4 bases from V and 3 from J; bases not matched to a gene: 4. Germline V lookup: CDR1 SGHTS, CDR2 YDEGEE. The CDR3 totals 14 residues. The CDR3 sequence: CASSRLARTDTQYF. In nucleotides, the CDR3 is TGTGCCAGCAGCCGACTAGCGAGGACAGATACGCAGTATTTT.

DNA of the CDR3: TGTGCCAGCAGTCCCCCCTACGGGACAGTGGACGGCTACACCTTC. Amino acid sequence: CASSPPYGTVDGYTF. This chain links TRBV6-1 with TRBJ1-2, with 7 nucleotides matching TRBD1. Germline CDR1 is MNHNS and CDR2 is SASEGT. CDR3 length: 15 amino acids. Unmatched junction bases numbered 14, after V lost 5 bases and J lost 8 bases.

V is TRBV27 and J is TRBJ1-2; a possible D gene is TRBD1 (5 bases). CDR1 and CDR2 (germline): MNHEY, SMNVEV (reference sequence). This CDR3 has 17 amino acids. Trimming took 5 bases from V and 4 from J, leaving 23 bases between them. The CDR3 DNA reads as TGTGCCAGCAGTCTAATACCCCAGGGAGGCGTCCTCTATGGCTACACCTTC. Translating gives CASSLIPQGGVLYGYTF.